These 5 T cell receptor beta chains share one sample of origin, sequenced in a study of monozygotic twins with inflammatory bowel disease. For each CDR3 protein, TCRdb gives one entry from its re-call of the 5' RACE reads, without DNA. The sample table includes approximately 400,000 distinct CDR3 sequences. The sequenced sample was blood. The receptors stem from a human donor with ulcerative colitis or Crohn's disease, or a healthy co-twin of an affected twin (not recorded which).

This sequence joins TRBV19 and TRBJ1-1; TCRdb selects TRBD1, and the lack of DNA leaves this call unchecked. Germline CDR1 and CDR2: LNHDA and SQIVND (reference sequence). This CDR3 spans 17 amino acids. CDR3 loop: CASSIMRKAGGYTEAFF.

The gene calls are TRBV5-1 and TRBJ1-1; TCRdb reports TRBD1, a call that lacks DNA to check it against. Germline values: CDR1 SGHRS, CDR2 YFSETQ. There are 15 residues in the CDR3. The CDR3: CASSLTGTGNTEAFF. The variable domain in full, with the rest retrieved from reference TRBV5-1 and TRBJ1-1, is KAGVTQTPRYLIKTRGQQVTLSCSPISGHRSVSWYQQTPGQGLQFLFEYFSETQRNKGNFPGRFSGRQFSNSRSEMNVSTLELGDSALYLCASSLTGTGNTEAFFGQGTRLTVV.

The CDR3 protein is CASSRYRTANTGELFF. The gene calls are TRBV6-1 and TRBJ2-2; TCRdb lists TRBD1, though no DNA is available to test this call. The V gene's germline CDR1 is MNHNS and CDR2 SASEGT. This CDR3 is built from 16 residues.

The V gene is TRBV20-1, the J gene TRBJ1-1; the TRBD1 assignment by TCRdb is unverifiable without DNA. CDR3 length: 18 amino acids. In germline, CDR1 is DFQATT, CDR2 SNEGSKA (reference sequence). The CDR3: CSARDTIQGSSLRAEAFF.

This sequence joins TRBV2 and TRBJ2-2; TCRdb returns TRBD1, unconfirmable since there is no DNA. Germline V gene lookup returns CDR1 SNHLY and CDR2 FYNNEI. This CDR3 comprises 14 residues. The CDR3 region is CASSENPDTGELFF.